This entry lists 28 T cell receptor beta chains sequenced from one sample in a study of beta chain features in type 1 diabetes. Study-wide findings and caveats: Type 1 diabetes patients had TCRB CDR3s that were shorter (moderately but significantly so) in all four CD4+ subsets.

No antigen has been assigned to these receptors. The whole isolated RNA underwent reverse transcription, so sequencing captured expressed TCRB transcripts. Profiled with immunoSEQ multiplex PCR; TCRdb holds only in-frame clones, not every one. The table has hundreds of thousands of clones, about an eighth seen once. What was sequenced was naive CD4+ T cells from blood. These receptor sequences come from a young man with type 1 diabetes.

This clone has just a few counts. Other DNA variants within this sample encode the same CDR3. The rearrangement links TRBV7-3 to TRBJ2-2, with D possibly TRBD2 on 5 matching bases. Trimming pared 5 bases from V and 5 bases from J, leaving 12 bases between. Germline V gene lookup returns CDR1 SGHTA and CDR2 FQGTGA. There are 14 residues in the CDR3. CDR3 protein: CASSPTGRTGELFF. DNA of the CDR3: TGTGCCAGCAGCCCCACGGGAAGGACCGGGGAGCTGTTTTTT.

The chain uses TRBV12-5 and TRBJ1-1; a weak D match, TRBD1 (6 bases). V lost 2 bases, J lost 0 bases, and 10 bases lay in between. The CDR3 is 15 residues long. CDR1 is LGHNT and CDR2 is FRNRAP in the germline V gene. The CDR3 protein is CASGLPGTLNTEAFF. Written as DNA, the CDR3 is TGTGCTAGTGGTTTGCCTGGGACACTGAACACTGAAGCTTTCTTT.

DNA for the CDR3: TGTGCCATCAGTGAGTCACTAGCGCGAACCTACGAGCAGTACTTC. Protein sequence: CAISESLARTYEQYF. The genes are TRBV10-3 and TRBJ2-7, with TRBD2 matching 7 bases. Germline CDR1 reads ENHRY; CDR2 reads SYGVKD. The CDR3 is 15 amino acids. The V gene end was trimmed by 0 bases and the J gene end by 2 bases; junction bases not matched to a gene: 4.

This clone has only a few counts. CDR3 nucleotides: TGTGCCAGTCGGGCGGGAGAGACGAGCAATCAGCCCCAGCATTTT. Protein sequence: CASRAGETSNQPQHF. The rearrangement links TRBV2 to TRBJ1-5, with D hard to call. The germline V gene has CDR1 SNHLY and CDR2 FYNNEI. This CDR3 has 15 residues. V was clipped by 9 bases and J by 1 base, with 16 bases between them.

This clone was picked up a small number of times. The V gene is TRBV7-8, the J gene TRBJ2-3; 11 nucleotides match TRBD2. Germline V gene lookup returns CDR1 SGHVS and CDR2 FQNEAQ. Germline trimming cut 5 bases from V and 3 bases from J; bases unmatched to any gene: 4. CDR3 length equals 15 residues. The CDR3 loop reads CASSQGLAETDTQYF. The CDR3 coding sequence is TGTGCCAGCAGCCAGGGACTAGCGGAGACAGATACGCAGTATTTT.

This chain links TRBV30 with TRBJ2-7, with TRBD2 matching over 14 bases. J gave up 5 bases and V 5 bases, and 8 bases lay outside the gene matches. Germline V gene lookup returns CDR1 GTSNPN and CDR2 SVGIG (reference sequence). The CDR3 runs to 15 residues. The CDR3: CAWGRGGLAGDEQYF. CDR3 nucleotides: TGTGCCTGGGGGCGTGGGGGACTAGCGGGAGACGAGCAGTACTTC.

This clone showed up just a few times. Other DNA sequences of this sample code for an identical CDR3. This chain uses TRBV18 with TRBJ2-5; D possibly uses TRBD1 or TRBD2 (5 bases each). This CDR3 spans 13 amino acids. Germline values: CDR1 KGHSH, CDR2 LQKENI. Trimming took 1 base from V and 2 from J, leaving 5 bases between them. The CDR3 reads CASSPRGQETQYF. In DNA, the CDR3 is TGTGCCAGCTCACCACGGGGGCAAGAGACCCAGTACTTC.

This clone was seen more than once but under ten times. Other DNA sequences from this sample encode an identical CDR3 as well. V gene TRBV9 combines with J gene TRBJ2-3; D uncertain. The CDR3 has 12 amino acids. Germline CDR1 and CDR2: SGDLS and YYNGEE. V lost 0 bases, J lost 3 bases, and 2 bases lay in between. As DNA, the CDR3 is TGTGCCAGCAGCGTAGGAACAGATACGCAGTATTTT. Translation: CASSVGTDTQYF.

The CDR3 DNA follows: TGTGCCAGCAGCAGACAGGGCGAAGAGACCCAGTACTTC. Its translation is CASSRQGEETQYF. The genes are TRBV7-2 and TRBJ2-5, with TRBD1 matching over 7 bases. The germline V gene encodes CDR1 SGHTA and CDR2 FQGNSA. The CDR3 runs to 13 residues. J gave up 3 bases and V 5 bases, and 3 bases lay outside the gene matches.

V and J are TRBV19 and TRBJ2-3; D is unresolved. Germline V gene sequence: CDR1 LNHDA, CDR2 SQIVND (reference sequence). Between the trimmed V and J ends, which lost 6 bases and 2 bases, there was a span of 9 bases. The CDR3 contains 13 residues. Here the CDR3 DNA reads TGTGCCAGTAGAGTTGGTCTCACAGATACGCAGTATTTT. It translates to CASRVGLTDTQYF.

This clone turned up a few times. This sequence joins TRBV23-1 and TRBJ2-7; D remains ambiguous. TRBV23-1 is flagged as an ORF with uncertain function. The CDR3 consists of 18 residues. Trimming shortened V by 0 bases and J by 0 bases, and 18 bases separated the two germline ends. The CDR3 loop is CASSQSSPRRPHSYEQYF. The CDR3 DNA sequence: TGCGCCAGCAGTCAATCGTCCCCTCGCAGGCCTCACTCCTACGAGCAGTACTTC.

The gene calls are TRBV30 and TRBJ2-5; perhaps D is TRBD1 or TRBD2 (5 bases each). The germline V and J ends were trimmed by 1 base and 3 bases, with 9 bases remaining between them. CDR1 is GTSNPN and CDR2 is SVGIG in the germline V gene (reference sequence). The CDR3 loop spans 13 amino acids. The CDR3 here is CAWSGGAKETQYF. The CDR3 DNA is TGTGCCTGGAGTGGAGGGGCTAAAGAGACCCAGTACTTC.

The sample holds a few counts of this clone. J is TRBJ2-7 and V is TRBV20-1; D uncertain. Trimming removed 8 bases from V and 4 bases from J, with 6 bases in between. The CDR3 spans 9 residues. Germline-derived CDR1 and CDR2 are DFQATT and SNEGSKA (reference sequence). The CDR3 sequence: CSPRYEQYF. In nucleotides, the CDR3 is TGCAGTCCGAGATACGAGCAGTACTTC.

This clone was seen a few times. The chain joins TRBV11-2 to TRBJ1-5, with 7 bases lining up with TRBD1. The V and J ends lost 0 bases and 5 bases, in that order; junction bases with no gene match: 1. Germline loops: CDR1 SGHAT, CDR2 FQNNGV. CDR3 length equals 14 residues. CDR3 in amino acids: CASSLDRGYQPQHF. The CDR3 nucleotides are TGTGCCAGCAGCTTAGACAGGGGGTATCAGCCCCAGCATTTT.

This clone appeared a few times. V and J are TRBV7-2 and TRBJ2-1; TRBD2 is a possible D gene (7 bases). This CDR3 has 17 amino acids. Trimming took 1 base from V and 5 from J, leaving 18 bases between them. The germline gives CDR1 SGHTA, CDR2 FQGNSA. This CDR3 reads CASSLGGWGGAHNEQFF. CDR3 coding DNA: TGTGCCAGCAGCTTAGGAGGATGGGGGGGCGCTCACAATGAGCAGTTCTTC.

This clone was seen more than once but under ten times. The V and J genes are TRBV27 and TRBJ1-1; 11 nucleotides line up with TRBD1. The ends lost 5 bases at V and 4 bases at J; junction bases unmatched: 6. The CDR3 sequence is 15 residues long. CDR1 is MNHEY and CDR2 is SMNVEV in the germline V gene (reference sequence). This CDR3 is CASSTRTGGRTEAFF. The CDR3 DNA sequence: TGTGCCAGCAGTACCCGGACAGGGGGCCGCACTGAAGCTTTCTTT.

DNA for the CDR3: TGTGCCTGGTTATTCGGTGCGGGGTCGGATGGCTACACCTTC. Translating gives CAWLFGAGSDGYTF. The chain combines TRBV30 with TRBJ1-2; no reliable D call. The CDR3 contains 14 residues. Germline V gives CDR1 GTSNPN, CDR2 SVGIG (reference sequence). Trimming shortened V by 5 bases and J by 6 bases, and 19 bases separated the two germline ends. The full variable domain, completed using reference TRBV30 and TRBJ1-2, is SQTIHQWPATLVQPVGSPLSLECTVEGTSNPNLYWYRQAAGRGLQLLFYSVGIGQISSEVPQNLSASRPQDRQFILSSKKLLLSDSGFYLCAWLFGAGSDGYTFGSGTRLTVV.

J is TRBJ1-1 and V is TRBV9, with D unresolved. The CDR3 has 14 residues. CDR1 SGDLS and CDR2 YYNGEE come from the germline V gene. Trimming stripped 4 bases from V and 4 bases from J, with 14 bases between. CDR3 amino acids: CASSPRTGFTEAFF. The CDR3 bases are TGTGCCAGCAGCCCTAGAACGGGGTTCACTGAAGCTTTCTTT.

This clone has more than one count but fewer than ten. This sample includes further DNA sequences coding for the same CDR3. The gene calls are TRBV18 and TRBJ2-6; D uncertain. Germline V gene data show CDR1 as KGHSH and CDR2 as LQKENI. V gave up 2 bases and J gave up 4 bases, with 9 bases separating them. The CDR3 totals 15 residues. The CDR3 DNA reads as TGTGCCAGCTCACCAGGAGTATCCGGGGCCAACGTCCTGACTTTC. Residues: CASSPGVSGANVLTF. Combining the CDR3 with reference TRBV18 and TRBJ2-6 gives the whole variable domain NAGVMQNPRHLVRRRGQEARLRCSPMKGHSHVYWYRQLPEEGLKFMVYLQKENIIDESGMPKERFSAEFPKEGPSILRIQQVVRGDSAAYFCASSPGVSGANVLTFGAGSRLTVL.

In its sample, this clone was seen a few times. The chain couples TRBV30 to TRBJ2-1; a weak D match, TRBD2 (5 bases). V was pared by 5 bases and J by 5 bases, with 10 bases between. The V gene's germline CDR1 is GTSNPN and CDR2 SVGIG (reference sequence). This CDR3 has 12 residues. Here the CDR3 reads CAWRGLDNEQFF. CDR3 nucleotides: TGTGCCTGGCGAGGGCTGGACAATGAGCAGTTCTTC.

The sample holds a few counts of this clone. The chain carries TRBV6-1 and TRBJ2-3; 10 positions match TRBD1. CDR3 length: 14 amino acids. Germline V lookup: CDR1 MNHNS, CDR2 SASEGT. V shed 5 bases, J shed 6 bases, and the junction held 5 bases outside the gene matches. The CDR3 DNA sequence: TGTGCCAGCAGTTTACGGGACAGGGGCGATACGCAGTATTTT. Translating it yields CASSLRDRGDTQYF.

In regard to this clone: Other DNA variants within this sample encode the same CDR3. The chain is built from TRBV30 and TRBJ1-5, with a possible D match to TRBD1 (5 bases). Trimming stripped 3 bases from V and 7 bases from J, with 10 bases between. There are 12 residues in the CDR3. Per the germline V gene, CDR1 is GTSNPN and CDR2 is SVGIG (reference sequence). The CDR3 sequence is CAWSRGGQPQHF. CDR3 nucleotides: TGTGCCTGGAGCCGGGGCGGGCAGCCCCAGCATTTT.

This rearrangement joins TRBV10-3 to TRBJ2-7; D assignment may be TRBD1 or TRBD2 (6 bases each). V lost 7 bases and J 1 base, leaving 11 bases between the germline ends. The CDR3 length is 13 residues. The germline gives CDR1 ENHRY, CDR2 SYGVKD. The CDR3 region has the DNA TGTGCCATCACCTCGGGGGCTTCCTACGAGCAGTACTTC. Protein: CAITSGASYEQYF.

This rearrangement joins TRBV18 to TRBJ2-4, with D possibly matching TRBD2 (6 bases). CDR1 KGHSH and CDR2 LQKENI come from the germline V gene. The V gene lost 0 bases and the J gene lost 11 bases, with 17 bases spanning the gap. The CDR3 runs 15 residues. The CDR3 loop reads CASSPPGTVSSLQYF. CDR3 bases: TGTGCCAGCTCACCACCGGGGACTGTTTCCAGCCTTCAGTACTTC.

The chain uses TRBV7-2 and TRBJ2-7; D unresolved. CDR1 is SGHTA, CDR2 FQGNSA, per germline. Between the trimmed V and J ends, which lost 5 bases and 0 bases, there was a span of 5 bases. The CDR3 sequence is 12 residues long. Here the CDR3 DNA reads TGTGCCAGCAGCGCCACCTCCTACGAGCAGTACTTC. It specifies CASSATSYEQYF.

This clone was detected only a few times. The chain links TRBV19 to TRBJ1-5; D not certain. This CDR3 contains 16 residues. CDR1 LNHDA and CDR2 SQIVND come from the germline V gene (reference sequence). Trimming shortened V by 7 bases and J by 2 bases, and 18 bases separated the two germline ends. Here the CDR3 DNA reads TGTGCCAGTATCCCACATTGGGGAAGGGGCAATCAGCCCCAGCATTTT. Its protein is CASIPHWGRGNQPQHF. Supplemented by reference TRBV19 and TRBJ1-5, the full variable domain reads DGGITQSPKYLFRKEGQNVTLSCEQNLNHDAMYWYRQDPGQGLRLIYYSQIVNDFQKGDIAEGYSVSREKKESFPLTVTSAQKNPTAFYLCASIPHWGRGNQPQHFGDGTRLSIL.

The V and J genes are TRBV6-6 and TRBJ1-2; D may be TRBD1 (6 bases). The germline V gene has CDR1 MNHNY and CDR2 SVGAGI (reference sequence). V was shortened by 5 bases and J by 10 bases, with 20 bases between the two germline ends. The CDR3 runs 14 residues. This CDR3 reads CASSDKSGAFTYTF. CDR3 DNA sequence: TGTGCCAGCAGTGATAAGTCAGGGGCGTTTACCTACACCTTC.

The V gene is TRBV6-1, the J gene TRBJ2-7; a possible D gene is TRBD2 (6 bases). V lost 10 bases and J 0 bases, leaving 19 bases between the germline ends. Looked up from germline, CDR1 is MNHNS and CDR2 is SASEGT. The CDR3 covers 15 residues. The CDR3 DNA reads as TGTGCCACCGCCCTCGGGACTTACAGCTCCTACGAGCAGTACTTC. The encoded protein is CATALGTYSSYEQYF.